This entry lists 4 T cell receptor beta chains sequenced from one sample in a study of read filtering for tumor transcriptome and immune sequencing. This library used roughly 400 ng RNA and molecular barcoded adaptors spanning alpha/delta and beta/gamma chains. One entry per CDR3 protein, called by TCRdb with MiXCR from the reads. The table has about 62,000 distinct CDR3 sequences, about 19% seen once. Sequencing was performed on a population of CD138-negative cells sorted from bone marrow. The receptors come from a donor aged 40 or older with multiple myeloma.

This clonotype was recorded at least ten times. CDR3 amino acids: CSARSETSGLGGKNIQYF. The CDR3 DNA follows: TGCAGTGCTAGAAGTGAGACTAGCGGTCTTGGGGGCAAAAACATTCAGTACTTC. The rearrangement joins TRBV20-1 to TRBJ2-4, with 9 bases matching TRBD2. The CDR3 spans 18 residues. V shed 2 bases and J 3 bases; nucleotides not matched to a gene: 14. From germline, CDR1 is DFQATT and CDR2 SNEGSKA (reference sequence).

This clonotype was counted many times. The rearrangement joins TRBV18 to TRBJ2-1; TRBD2 aligns across 7 bases. V lost 1 base and J lost 8; bases outside the gene matches: 8. The CDR3 contains 15 residues. Germline values: CDR1 KGHSH, CDR2 LQKENI. In DNA, the CDR3 is TGTGCCAGCTCACCACGCGCGGGGGTGTTGGATGAGCAGTTCTTC. It specifies CASSPRAGVLDEQFF. Using reference TRBV18 and TRBJ2-1 for the parts outside the CDR3, the full variable domain is NAGVMQNPRHLVRRRGQEARLRCSPMKGHSHVYWYRQLPEEGLKFMVYLQKENIIDESGMPKERFSAEFPKEGPSILRIQQVVRGDSAAYFCASSPRAGVLDEQFFGPGTRLTVL.

This clonotype came up many times. The chain is built from TRBV4-2 and TRBJ2-2, with D perhaps matching TRBD2 (5 bases). The CDR3 is 16 residues long. Germline V gives CDR1 LGHNA, CDR2 YNFKEQ. The ends were cut back, 0 bases at V and 6 bases at J, with 14 bases in the middle. CDR3 region: CASSQEWTGLAGELFF. In DNA form, the CDR3 reads TGTGCCAGCAGCCAAGAATGGACTGGACTTGCCGGGGAGCTGTTTTTT.

As for this clonotype: This sequence may be a read error, since a much larger clone differs from it by one base. The CDR3 loop is CDSSFEAGGPDEQFF. The CDR3 DNA is TGCGACAGCAGCTTTGAGGCGGGGGGGCCCGATGAGCAGTTCTTC. The chain has TRBV5-1 and TRBJ2-1; 9 positions match TRBD2. CDR3 length: 15 residues. In germline, CDR1 is SGHRS, CDR2 YFSETQ.